This T cell receptor beta chain was documented in a study of T cells after yellow fever vaccination. Study results and caveats: Clonotype sharing between CD4 and CD8 compartments was small.

In the case of this clonotype: Its specificity is not known.

The V end lost 4 bases, the J end lost 4 bases, and 22 bases lay between the germline ends. The germline V gene encodes CDR1 LGHNA and CDR2 YNFKEQ. The CDR3 contains 17 residues. Template switching by 5'RACE produced TCR cDNA, adding a universal primer site and UMIs. TCRdb independently ran MiXCR on the 5' RACE reads; one entry per CDR3 protein. The profile shows 500,000 to 550,000 distinct CDR3 sequences, roughly 22% of them singletons. The V gene is TRBV4-2, the J gene TRBJ2-5; D assignment may be TRBD1 or TRBD2 (5 bases each). The TCR sequence derives from a man between 18 and 29 years old who received the YFV17D yellow fever vaccine. The input for sequencing was PBMCs, taken more than 20 days after the first yellow fever vaccination. CDR3 region: CASSLLQAPPRAETQYF. The DNA for the CDR3 is TGTGCCAGCAGCCTATTACAGGCTCCCCCGAGGGCAGAGACCCAGTACTTC.